This T cell receptor beta chain was found in a study of siplizumab effects on memory and regulatory T cells. Using immunoSEQ multiplex PCR, the repertoire was profiled, and TCRdb retains in-frame clones only, with some absent. The table records approximately 94,000 clones, roughly 96% of them present only once. This CDR3 region has 15 residues. With V trimmed by 1 base and J by 3 bases, 4 bases remained unmatched. Germline CDR1 is LNHNV and CDR2 is YYDKDF (reference sequence). This rearrangement joins TRBV15 to TRBJ2-3, with 7 bases matching TRBD2. The sequencing input was naive CD4+ T cells sorted from blood. This TCR derives from a human donor in good health. The DNA for the CDR3 is TGTGCCACCAGCAGAGGGGGGGAGGGGACAGATACGCAGTATTTT. Translation: CATSRGGEGTDTQYF.